The 3 T cell receptor beta chains in this list originate from one sample, sequenced in a study of OX40 agonist ivuxolimab in advanced cancers. The data were produced by immunoSEQ multiplex PCR, yet TCRdb's version contains in-frame clones alone and is incomplete. The sample records some 150,000 clones, about nine tenths being singletons. The specimen was CD4+ or CD8+ T cells sorted from blood, collected in a trial of the OX40 agonist ivuxolimab. The receptor source for this set is an adult with an advanced solid tumor such as melanoma, head and neck, liver or kidney cancer.

This clone was observed a single time. The chain recombines TRBV5-8 with TRBJ1-1; the D is unclear. Germline CDR1 and CDR2: SGHTS and YDEGEE. V was cut by 4 bases and J by 5 bases, with 12 bases left in between. This CDR3 spans 13 amino acids. Here the CDR3 DNA reads TGTGCCAGCAGCCAGAGGCGGGCGACTGAAGCTTTCTTT. Its protein is CASSQRRATEAFF.

This clone has only one observation. The chain uses TRBV11-2 and TRBJ1-2; D remains unclear. CDR1 SGHAT and CDR2 FQNNGV come from the germline V gene. V was shortened by 1 base and J by 5 bases, with 11 bases between the two germline ends. CDR3 length: 14 residues. The CDR3 DNA reads as TGTGCCAGCAGCTTAGCGGCCTCAAGTTATGGCTACACCTTC. It codes for CASSLAASSYGYTF. The full variable domain, rest sourced from reference TRBV11-2 and TRBJ1-2, is EAGVAQSPRYKIIEKRQSVAFWCNPISGHATLYWYQQILGQGPKLLIQFQNNGVVDDSQLPKDRFSAERLKGVDSTLKIQPAKLEDSAVYLCASSLAASSYGYTFGSGTRLTVV.

DNA for the CDR3: TGTGCCAGCAGCCGGACAGACTCCTACGAGCAGTACTTC. Its translation: CASSRTDSYEQYF. The V and J genes are TRBV7-8 and TRBJ2-7; possibly TRBD1 for D (6 bases). The CDR3 loop spans 13 amino acids. The V gene's germline CDR1 is SGHVS and CDR2 FQNEAQ. V shed 5 bases and J shed 0 bases, with 8 bases lying between them. Looking up the rest from reference TRBV7-8 and TRBJ2-7 gives the full variable domain: GAGVSQSPRYKVAKRGQDVALRCDPISGHVSLFWYQQALGQGPEFLTYFQNEAQLDKSGLPSDRFFAERPEGSVSTLKIQRTQQEDSAVYLCASSRTDSYEQYFGPGTRLTVT.